One TCR beta chain is described in this entry. Its specificity is unknown. The data originate from a study of T-cell memory formation after mild COVID-19. In the study overall: TCR clusters were mostly confined to one donor each.

Broader study findings: CD4/CD8 balance characterized clones contracting day 15 to 85, and CD4+ skew characterized later expanders. Most CD4+ clones that shrank were in CM and EM, while CD8+ ones turned up in EMRA. That cross-reactive memory joined was suggested by some responding clones appearing in pre-infection memory.

TCRdb analysed the 5' RACE reads with MiXCR anew, one entry per CDR3 protein. The sample consists of 350,000 or so distinct CDR3 sequences, 20% to 25% of them appearing once. The length of the CDR3 is 14 residues. From germline, CDR1 is LGHNA and CDR2 YNFKEQ. Trimming left V 2 bases short and J 1 base short, with 8 bases between. The sequence was collected from a man aged 18 to 30 who had mild COVID-19 (a few samples of this study predate the infection). Cell type and time point are not known. This chain joins TRBV4-2 and TRBJ1-1; D gene ambiguous. The sequencing input was PBMCs or a T cell subset sorted from them (not recorded which). The CDR3 region has the DNA TGTGCCAGCAGCCAACCGGTCGGGAACACTGAAGCTTTCTTT. It is translated as CASSQPVGNTEAFF.